This entry lists 20 T cell receptor beta chains sequenced from one sample in a study of blood T cell dynamics during melanoma immunotherapy. The repertoire was sequenced with immunoSEQ multiplex PCR; TCRdb's copy has only in-frame clones and lacks some. The sample includes fewer than 25,000 clones, just under 90% of them seen just once. Time point specified: pre-treatment baseline. The source material was blood, sampled from a patient treated with checkpoint blockade. Source of these receptors: a human donor with melanoma.

The rearrangement joins TRBV11-2 to TRBJ2-7; D call uncertain. V was shortened by 5 bases and J by 7 bases, with 15 bases between the two germline ends. Germline V gives CDR1 SGHAT, CDR2 FQNNGV. This CDR3 has 13 residues. CDR3 DNA: TGTGCCAGCAGCAACGTTCAAGCAGCGGAGCAGTACTTC. It is translated as CASSNVQAAEQYF.

In nucleotides, the CDR3 is TGTGCCAGCAGCCCACAGGGAAAGACTGAAGCTTTCTTT. Protein: CASSPQGKTEAFF. This chain joins TRBV5-4 and TRBJ1-1; D perhaps matches TRBD1 (6 bases). There are 13 residues in the CDR3. With 4 bases removed from V and 5 bases from J, the gap between germline ends came to 12 bases. In germline, CDR1 is SGHNT, CDR2 YYREEE (reference sequence).

J is TRBJ2-7 and V is TRBV6-6; D may be TRBD1 (5 bases). This CDR3 has 12 residues. The V end lost 2 bases, the J end lost 4 bases, and 6 bases lay between the germline ends. From germline, CDR1 is MNHNY and CDR2 SVGAGI (reference sequence). CDR3 region: CASSYDSYEQYF. The CDR3 DNA follows: TGTGCCAGCAGTTACGACAGTTACGAGCAGTACTTC.

The chain is built from TRBV5-4 and TRBJ1-1, with D possibly matching TRBD1 (6 bases). Trimming removed 4 bases at V and 0 bases at J, with 16 bases between. The CDR3 has 16 amino acids. Germline V gives CDR1 SGHNT, CDR2 YYREEE (reference sequence). The CDR3 loop is CASSPAWQGMNTEAFF. CDR3 sequence (DNA): TGTGCCAGCAGCCCAGCGTGGCAGGGGATGAACACTGAAGCTTTCTTT.

The chain carries TRBV5-4 and TRBJ1-3; 8 bases agree with TRBD1. V dropped 0 bases and J dropped 4; count of bases not matched to a gene: 3. Germline CDR1 reads SGHNT; CDR2 reads YYREEE (reference sequence). The CDR3 contains 15 residues. The CDR3 DNA sequence: TGTGCCAGCAGCTTGGATCAGGGGGCGGGAAACACCATATATTTT. It encodes CASSLDQGAGNTIYF.

This chain connects TRBV5-1 to TRBJ2-7; 7 nucleotides match TRBD1. CDR3 length: 16 amino acids. Germline CDR1 reads SGHRS; CDR2 reads YFSETQ. V lost 1 base, J lost 6 bases, and 13 bases stayed unmatched. The CDR3 is CASSLTATPGQSEQYF. CDR3 in DNA: TGCGCCAGCAGCTTGACCGCGACTCCGGGACAGAGCGAGCAGTACTTC.

The rearrangement joins TRBV2 to TRBJ2-7, with a weak D call TRBD1 (5 bases). The germline V gene encodes CDR1 SNHLY and CDR2 FYNNEI. This CDR3 is 13 amino acids long. V was shortened by 8 bases and J by 1 base, with 12 bases between the two germline ends. The CDR3 reads CASEGVGSYEQYF. CDR3 bases: TGTGCCAGCGAAGGGGTGGGTTCCTACGAGCAGTACTTC.

The chain couples TRBV4-1 to TRBJ2-4; D not certain. The CDR3 totals 11 residues. V shed 1 base and J shed 11 bases, with 6 bases lying between them. The germline gives CDR1 MGHRA, CDR2 YSYEKL. In nucleotides, the CDR3 is TGCGCCAGCAGCCAAGGTGCTGTTCAGTACTTC. This sequence encodes CASSQGAVQYF.

This clone was seen a handful of times. The J gene is TRBJ1-3, the V gene TRBV9; D uncertain. CDR3 length equals 15 residues. Germline V lookup: CDR1 SGDLS, CDR2 YYNGEE. With 4 bases removed from V and 4 bases from J, the gap between germline ends came to 15 bases. The CDR3 DNA sequence: TGTGCCAGCAGCCTTAGCGGGAAGTGGGGAAACACCATATATTTT. Residues: CASSLSGKWGNTIYF.

The rearrangement joins TRBV10-1 to TRBJ1-2; the D is unclear. V was shortened by 2 bases and J by 2 bases, with 6 bases between the two germline ends. This CDR3 is built from 13 residues. The germline gives CDR1 WNHNN, CDR2 SYGVQD (reference sequence). The CDR3 loop is CASSEGRNYGYTF. The CDR3 DNA sequence: TGCGCCAGCAGTGAGGGCAGGAACTATGGCTACACCTTC.

The chain joins TRBV28 to TRBJ1-6; D is uncertain. The V gene's germline CDR1 is MDHEN and CDR2 SYDVKM. The CDR3 length is 12 residues. Trimming took 3 bases from V and 8 from J, leaving 5 bases between them. CDR3 DNA: TGTGCCAGCAGTTTGACGCATTCACCCCTCCACTTT. Protein: CASSLTHSPLHF.

CDR3 sequence (DNA): TGTGCCAGCAGTTTACGGGGGCAGTTCAATCAGCCCCAGCATTTT. This sequence encodes CASSLRGQFNQPQHF. This chain connects TRBV27 to TRBJ1-5; D is perhaps TRBD1 (6 bases). Deletions cut 2 bases from V and 3 bases from J, with 11 bases between. The CDR3 length is 15 residues. Germline CDR1 is MNHEY and CDR2 is SMNVEV (reference sequence).

The chain is built from TRBV9 and TRBJ2-7, with D unresolved. From germline, CDR1 is SGDLS and CDR2 YYNGEE. Trimming took 0 bases from V and 2 from J, leaving 12 bases between them. The CDR3 consists of 15 residues. CDR3 nucleotides: TGTGCCAGCAGCGTAGCGATGGGAAGGGCCTACGAGCAGTACTTC. It is translated as CASSVAMGRAYEQYF.

Comment on this clone: An end of the junction differs from the germline gene, which may be a read error. The chain employs TRBV15 and TRBJ2-1, with a weak D call TRBD1 (6 bases). The CDR3 totals 12 residues. In germline, CDR1 is LNHNV, CDR2 YYDKDF (reference sequence). The CDR3 DNA reads TGTGCCACCAGCAGAGATCTGGCAGGGGTTATCTTC. It yields the protein CATSRDLAGVIF.

The V call is TRBV6-5, the J call TRBJ2-7, with TRBD2 matching 9 bases. V lost 6 bases, J lost 3 bases, and 6 bases stayed unmatched. The CDR3 has 14 amino acids. Germline V gene lookup returns CDR1 MNHEY and CDR2 SVGAGI. CDR3 sequence (DNA): TGTGCCAGCAGCCTTGGACTAGCGAGCTACGAGCAGTACTTC. It specifies CASSLGLASYEQYF.

V and J are TRBV30 and TRBJ1-3; D perhaps matches TRBD1 (6 bases). This CDR3 is built from 13 residues. The V end lost 3 bases, the J end lost 2 bases, and 8 bases lay between the germline ends. Per the germline V gene, CDR1 is GTSNPN and CDR2 is SVGIG (reference sequence). The CDR3 protein is CAWRAGAGNTIYF. Here the CDR3 DNA reads TGTGCCTGGAGAGCAGGGGCTGGAAACACCATATATTTT. Drawing the rest from reference TRBV30 and TRBJ1-3, the complete variable domain is SQTIHQWPATLVQPVGSPLSLECTVEGTSNPNLYWYRQAAGRGLQLLFYSVGIGQISSEVPQNLSASRPQDRQFILSSKKLLLSDSGFYLCAWRAGAGNTIYFGEGSWLTVV.

The CDR3 region has the DNA TGCGCCAGCAGCCAAGTTGGGACAGGCAACAATGAGCAGTTCTTC. This translates into CASSQVGTGNNEQFF. The genes are TRBV4-1 and TRBJ2-1, with 8 nucleotides matching TRBD1. From germline, CDR1 is MGHRA and CDR2 YSYEKL. With 1 base clipped from V and 5 bases from J, the junction kept 4 bases outside the gene matches. The CDR3 has 15 residues.

J is TRBJ1-4 and V is TRBV7-9; no firm D call. Germline lookup yields CDR1 SEHNR and CDR2 FQNEAQ (reference sequence). The CDR3 covers 15 residues. V gave up 5 bases and J gave up 5 bases, with 15 bases separating them. The CDR3, as DNA: TGTGCCAGCAGCCGATCCGACGGAGAGAATGAAAAACTGTTTTTT. Its translation is CASSRSDGENEKLFF.

This rearrangement joins TRBV15 to TRBJ2-3; 7 nucleotides agree with TRBD1. Germline assignment: CDR1 LNHNV and CDR2 YYDKDF (reference sequence). V shed 2 bases and J 0 bases; nucleotides not matched to a gene: 2. CDR3 length equals 15 residues. CDR3: CATSRLGQSTDTQYF. Written as DNA, the CDR3 is TGTGCCACCAGCAGACTGGGACAGAGCACAGATACGCAGTATTTT.

The chain links TRBV6-6 to TRBJ1-1, with D perhaps matching TRBD1 (6 bases). Germline V lookup: CDR1 MNHNY, CDR2 SVGAGI (reference sequence). The length of the CDR3 is 14 residues. Between the trimmed V and J ends, which lost 6 bases and 1 base, there was a span of 12 bases. CDR3 DNA: TGTGCCAGCAGCACGACAGGAGGGAACACTGAAGCTTTCTTT. Its translation is CASSTTGGNTEAFF.